This TCR beta chain was captured in a study of T-cell memory formation after mild COVID-19. Germline V CDR1 and CDR2: SGHTA, FQGTGA. The V gene lost 4 bases and the J gene lost 9 bases, with 22 bases spanning the gap. The CDR3 has 15 amino acids. TCRdb reanalysed the 5' RACE reads using MiXCR and keeps one entry per CDR3 protein. This sample carries 350,000 to 500,000 distinct CDR3 sequences, 15% to 20% of them seen once, and the ten largest clones take roughly 21%. Concerning this clonotype: The antigen is undetermined.

The study, taken as a whole, reports: What remained unconfirmed was the SARS-CoV-2 specificity of second-wave clones peaking on day 37.

This rearrangement joins TRBV7-3 to TRBJ2-7, with D perhaps TRBD1 (6 bases). The material sequenced was PBMCs or a T cell subset sorted from them (not recorded which). The receptor was derived from a man younger than 35 who had mild COVID-19 (a few samples of this study predate the infection). Cell type and time point are not known. The CDR3 region is CASSYTGQIGTMQYF. CDR3 nucleotide sequence: TGTGCCAGCAGCTACACTGGACAGATCGGTACGATGCAGTACTTC.